A single sample is the source of the 32 T cell receptor beta chains below, sequenced in a study of cytomegalovirus exposure and HLA in healthy donors. The PCR contained 60 Vbeta and 13 Jbeta primers. Profiling relied on immunoSEQ multiplex PCR, and the TCRdb table lists in-frame clones only, not all of them. The profile shows under 200,000 clones, 75% to 90% of them singletons. The sequenced material came from PBMCs. The origin of the receptors is a woman between 50 and 59 years old in good health and CMV-seropositive.

V usage is TRBV28 and J usage is TRBJ1-5; no definite D call. Germline assignment: CDR1 MDHEN and CDR2 SYDVKM. The CDR3 contains 14 residues. V shed 7 bases and J shed 6 bases, with 16 bases lying between them. This CDR3 reads CASIEVVSGQPQHF. CDR3 nucleotide sequence: TGTGCCAGCATTGAGGTGGTGAGCGGTCAGCCCCAGCATTTT.

The rearrangement links TRBV4-2 to TRBJ2-1, with 12 bases aligning to TRBD2. Germline CDR1 reads LGHNA; CDR2 reads YNFKEQ. V shed 0 bases, J shed 7 bases, and the junction held 4 bases outside the gene matches. The CDR3 loop spans 16 amino acids. As DNA, the CDR3 is TGTGCCAGCAGCCAAGAGCTAGCGGGAGGGCGGAATGAGCAGTTCTTC. Protein product: CASSQELAGGRNEQFF.

The CDR3, as DNA: TGCAGCGTTGAAGCCTCCGGGAACACTGAAGCTTTCTTT. It specifies CSVEASGNTEAFF. The V and J genes are TRBV29-1 and TRBJ1-1; unclear D gene. This CDR3 is 13 amino acids long. From germline, CDR1 is SQVTM and CDR2 ANQGSEA. V dropped 1 base and J dropped 1 base, with 7 bases sitting between them. Full variable domain (remainder filled in from reference TRBV29-1 and TRBJ1-1): SAVISQKPSRDICQRGTSLTIQCQVDSQVTMMFWYRQQPGQSLTLIATANQGSEATYESGFVIDKFPISRPNLTFSTLTVSNMSPEDSSIYLCSVEASGNTEAFFGQGTRLTVV.

J is TRBJ1-1 and V is TRBV7-8; D is uncertain. The CDR3 loop spans 14 amino acids. Trimming cost V 1 base and J 0 bases, with 6 bases left between them. Germline V gives CDR1 SGHVS, CDR2 FQNEAQ. The CDR3 loop reads CASSLGGLNTEAFF. The CDR3, as DNA: TGTGCCAGCAGCTTAGGAGGGTTGAACACTGAAGCTTTCTTT.

In regard to this clone: The junction does not match germline at one end; this may be a read error. V gene TRBV7-9 combines with J gene TRBJ2-1; D might be TRBD2 (6 bases). The CDR3 covers 16 residues. Germline CDR1 and CDR2: SEHNR and FQNEAQ (reference sequence). DNA for the CDR3: TGTTCCAGCAGCCCACACCGCCGACTAGCCTACAATGAGCAGTTCTTC. It is translated as CSSSPHRRLAYNEQFF. Filled out from reference TRBV7-9 and TRBJ2-1, the complete variable domain reads DTGVSQNPRHKITKRGQNVTFRCDPISEHNRLYWYRQTLGQGPEFLTYFQNEAQLEKSRLLSDRFSAERPKGSFSTLEIQRTEQGDSAMYLCSSSPHRRLAYNEQFFGPGTRLTVL.

V is TRBV14 and J is TRBJ2-7, with D possibly TRBD1 on 7 matching bases. Germline CDR1 is SGHDN and CDR2 is FVKESK. This CDR3 region has 18 residues. Trimming pared 3 bases from V and 0 bases from J, leaving 21 bases between. The CDR3 sequence: CASSHRQGLARSSYEQYF. CDR3 sequence (DNA): TGTGCCAGCAGCCACCGACAGGGTCTAGCGCGGAGCTCCTACGAGCAGTACTTC. Combining the CDR3 with reference TRBV14 and TRBJ2-7 gives the whole variable domain EAGVTQFPSHSVIEKGQTVTLRCDPISGHDNLYWYRRVMGKEIKFLLHFVKESKQDESGMPNNRFLAERTGGTYSTLKVQPAELEDSGVYFCASSHRQGLARSSYEQYFGPGTRLTVT.

In its sample, this clone was seen a few times. The chain's CDR3 is CSVEEAQGHEQYF. DNA for the CDR3: TGCAGCGTTGAAGAAGCACAGGGCCACGAGCAGTACTTC. The chain links TRBV29-1 to TRBJ2-7; D is possibly TRBD1 (6 bases). The CDR3 has 13 residues. The ends were cut back, 0 bases at V and 5 bases at J, with 11 bases in the middle. From germline, CDR1 is SQVTM and CDR2 ANQGSEA.

This chain joins TRBV25-1 and TRBJ1-4; D possibly corresponds to TRBD1 (6 bases). With 4 bases removed from V and 8 bases from J, the gap between germline ends came to 11 bases. In germline, CDR1 is MGHDK, CDR2 SYGVNS. This CDR3 contains 13 residues. The DNA of the CDR3 is TGTGCCAGCAGTGTGACCGGGACAGAAAAACTGTTTTTT. Residues: CASSVTGTEKLFF. The full variable domain, with the rest looked up from reference TRBV25-1 and TRBJ1-4, is EADIYQTPRYLVIGTGKKITLECSQTMGHDKMYWYQQDPGMELHLIHYSYGVNSTEKGDLSSESTVSRIRTEHFPLTLESARPSHTSQYLCASSVTGTEKLFFGSGTQLSVL.

As DNA, the CDR3 is TGTGCCAGCAGCCAAGTCGTGGGCAGTGGCTACACCTTC. It translates to CASSQVVGSGYTF. The genes are TRBV14 and TRBJ1-2; D call uncertain. The CDR3 runs to 13 residues. The germline CDR1 and CDR2 sequences are SGHDN and FVKESK. Trimming shortened V by 1 base and J by 7 bases, and 10 bases separated the two germline ends.

V gene TRBV19 combines with J gene TRBJ2-5; 12 nucleotides align to TRBD1. This CDR3 is built from 16 residues. J was trimmed by 5 bases and V by 6 bases; bases with no gene match: 10. Per the germline V gene, CDR1 is LNHDA and CDR2 is SQIVND (reference sequence). CDR3 DNA sequence: TGTGCCAGTAGCACCGGGACAGGGGGCTTAGGGGAGACCCAGTACTTC. It codes for CASSTGTGGLGETQYF.

This clone has just a few counts. This chain uses TRBV9 with TRBJ2-5; tentative D call: TRBD1 (6 bases). The last part of the DNA fits TRBJ2-7 better; the J call may be wrong. Germline V gene sequence: CDR1 SGDLS, CDR2 YYNGEE. This CDR3 is 15 amino acids long. CDR3 coding DNA: TGTGCCAGAGAGTTTAGGGCAGGGGCTAGGTCCGAGCAGTACTTC. Protein: CAREFRAGARSEQYF.

The V and J genes are TRBV27 and TRBJ2-7; the match to TRBD1 covers 7 bases. From germline, CDR1 is MNHEY and CDR2 SMNVEV (reference sequence). This CDR3 region has 15 residues. J lost 1 base, V lost 7 bases, and 10 bases had no gene match. The CDR3 loop reads CASTPRWGQSYEQYF. The CDR3 bases are TGTGCCAGCACCCCAAGGTGGGGACAGTCCTACGAGCAGTACTTC.

The CDR3 is CSAGWTAVPFF. The CDR3 bases are TGCAGTGCTGGGTGGACAGCGGTCCCGTTCTTC. The chain joins TRBV20-1 to TRBJ2-1; D might be TRBD1 (6 bases). There are 11 residues in the CDR3. CDR1 and CDR2 (germline): DFQATT, SNEGSKA (reference sequence). V was pared by 5 bases and J by 15 bases, with 17 bases between.

This clone appeared a single time. The chain joins TRBV9 to TRBJ2-1; 12 bases match TRBD2. The CDR3 runs to 15 residues. Trimming removed 0 bases from V and 6 bases from J; junction bases left unmatched: 1. Germline lookup yields CDR1 SGDLS and CDR2 YYNGEE. CDR3: CASSVETSGGNEQFF. For the CDR3, the DNA is TGTGCCAGCAGCGTAGAGACTAGCGGGGGCAATGAGCAGTTCTTC.

Notes on this clone: Germline and junction disagree at one end, which may indicate a read error. V is TRBV7-7 and J is TRBJ2-5; 13 bases match TRBD2. There are 14 residues in the CDR3. Germline V gives CDR1 SSHAT, CDR2 FNYEAQ (reference sequence). CDR3 DNA sequence: TGTGCTAGCAGCACTAGCGGGAGGGCGGAGACCCAGTACTTC. Translation: CASSTSGRAETQYF.

The genes are TRBV6-1 and TRBJ2-5; D is perhaps TRBD2 (5 bases). Between the trimmed V and J ends, which lost 3 bases and 2 bases, there was a span of 10 bases. Germline-derived CDR1 and CDR2 are MNHNS and SASEGT. CDR3 length: 14 residues. CDR3 DNA sequence: TGTGCCAGCAGTGACCCGGGGAGACAAGAGACCCAGTACTTC. This encodes CASSDPGRQETQYF.

This clone was observed a few times. The CDR3 coding sequence is TGTGCCTGGAGTCCTCATCCCGGGACTGGTCCTCCCCTCCACTTT. Amino acid sequence: CAWSPHPGTGPPLHF. The chain couples TRBV30 to TRBJ1-6; D possibly corresponds to TRBD1 (5 bases). The CDR3 is made up of 15 amino acids. Germline loops: CDR1 GTSNPN, CDR2 SVGIG (reference sequence). Deletions cut 2 bases from V and 13 bases from J, with 21 bases between.

This rearrangement joins TRBV5-8 to TRBJ1-2, with D tentatively TRBD1 (6 bases). CDR3 length equals 13 residues. Trimming stripped 7 bases from V and 4 bases from J, with 14 bases between. Per the germline V gene, CDR1 is SGHTS and CDR2 is YDEGEE. The CDR3 spells CASGRQEAYGYTF. The DNA of the CDR3 is TGTGCCAGCGGACGACAGGAGGCCTATGGCTACACCTTC.

The chain couples TRBV28 to TRBJ1-5; TRBD1 aligns across 11 bases. Losses at the gene ends were 6 bases for V and 6 bases for J; bases not matched to a gene: 7. CDR1 is MDHEN, CDR2 SYDVKM, per germline. The CDR3 contains 15 residues. The CDR3 DNA reads as TGTGCCAGCAGCTCACCGGACAGGGGGCTTCAGCCCCAGCATTTT. It codes for CASSSPDRGLQPQHF.

This clone has a single count. This chain joins TRBV7-9 and TRBJ2-3, with 9 bases matching TRBD1. CDR3 length: 11 residues. Germline-derived CDR1 and CDR2 are SEHNR and FQNEAQ (reference sequence). The DNA for the CDR3 is TGTGTCCAGCAGTGGGGACAGGGTTGGTATTTT. This encodes CVQQWGQGWYF.

The chain employs TRBV19 and TRBJ1-1, with 9 bases lining up with TRBD1. V lost 6 bases to trimming and J lost 5 bases; unmatched junction nucleotides: 7. CDR3 length: 14 residues. Germline CDR1 reads LNHDA; CDR2 reads SQIVND (reference sequence). The chain's CDR3 is CASRAGQGRTEAFF. The CDR3 DNA follows: TGTGCCAGTAGGGCGGGACAGGGAAGAACTGAAGCTTTCTTT.

J is TRBJ2-1 and V is TRBV5-1; D is possibly TRBD1 (6 bases). The V end lost 4 bases, the J end lost 5 bases, and 19 bases lay between the germline ends. The V gene's germline CDR1 is SGHRS and CDR2 YFSETQ. The CDR3 has 16 residues. The CDR3 protein is CASSPHTGSRDNEQFF. The CDR3 coding sequence is TGCGCCAGCAGCCCCCATACAGGGTCAAGGGACAATGAGCAGTTCTTC. The entire variable domain, with the rest obtained from reference TRBV5-1 and TRBJ2-1, is as follows: KAGVTQTPRYLIKTRGQQVTLSCSPISGHRSVSWYQQTPGQGLQFLFEYFSETQRNKGNFPGRFSGRQFSNSRSEMNVSTLELGDSALYLCASSPHTGSRDNEQFFGPGTRLTVL.

This chain connects TRBV29-1 to TRBJ1-2; TRBD1 might be the D (5 bases). CDR1 and CDR2 (germline): SQVTM, ANQGSEA. There are 14 residues in the CDR3. Trimming shortened V by 7 bases and J by 8 bases, and 23 bases separated the two germline ends. The CDR3 DNA sequence: TGCAGCGGAGAATCGGACGGGGGGGTTGGGGGCTACACCTTC. It translates to CSGESDGGVGGYTF.

The chain recombines TRBV7-8 with TRBJ1-1; the D gene is possibly TRBD1 (5 bases). V dropped 1 base and J dropped 0 bases, with 12 bases sitting between them. The CDR3 sequence is 16 residues long. Germline V lookup: CDR1 SGHVS, CDR2 FQNEAQ. CDR3 coding DNA: TGTGCCAGCAGCTTAGTCGGGGGGAATGTGAACACTGAAGCTTTCTTT. As protein: CASSLVGGNVNTEAFF.

The CDR3 region is CASSFGGLGNTIYF. The CDR3 DNA sequence: TGTGCCAGCAGCTTCGGGGGATTAGGAAACACCATATATTTT. This sequence joins TRBV7-2 and TRBJ1-3; TRBD1 might be the D (5 bases). The germline gives CDR1 SGHTA, CDR2 FQGNSA. V lost 3 bases, J lost 4 bases, and 10 bases lay in between. The CDR3 spans 14 residues.

This chain joins TRBV7-2 and TRBJ1-2; D is possibly TRBD1 (5 bases). There are 14 residues in the CDR3. In germline, CDR1 is SGHTA, CDR2 FQGNSA. With 5 bases removed from V and 3 bases from J, the gap between germline ends came to 13 bases. The CDR3 DNA reads TGTGCCAGCAGCCCCCCCGACAGAGACTATGGCTACACCTTC. It specifies CASSPPDRDYGYTF.

V usage is TRBV15 and J usage is TRBJ2-3; D is undetermined. The germline V and J ends were trimmed by 4 bases and 2 bases, with 13 bases remaining between them. In germline, CDR1 is LNHNV, CDR2 YYDKDF (reference sequence). The CDR3 consists of 15 residues. This chain's CDR3 is CATSINSHYTDTQYF. For the CDR3, the DNA is TGTGCCACCAGCATAAACAGCCATTACACAGATACGCAGTATTTT.

The chain carries TRBV6-1 and TRBJ2-5; D is possibly TRBD1 (6 bases). Germline V gene lookup returns CDR1 MNHNS and CDR2 SASEGT. CDR3 length: 15 residues. Trimming pared 4 bases from V and 4 bases from J, leaving 16 bases between. The CDR3 is CASSGSRGLRETQYF. The CDR3, as DNA: TGTGCCAGCAGTGGGTCCAGGGGCCTAAGAGAGACCCAGTACTTC.

The rearrangement links TRBV5-1 to TRBJ2-1, with 12 bases fitting TRBD2. The CDR3 covers 15 residues. CDR1 is SGHRS and CDR2 is YFSETQ in the germline V gene. V lost 4 bases and J lost 4; bases outside the gene matches: 3. In DNA form, the CDR3 reads TGCGCCAGCAGCATCGGGACTAGCGGGTACAATGAGCAGTTCTTC. This gives the protein CASSIGTSGYNEQFF.

V gene TRBV10-3 combines with J gene TRBJ2-5; 11 bases align to TRBD2. After removal of 4 bases from V and 5 bases from J, the junction contained 9 bases not matched to a gene. Germline V gene data show CDR1 as ENHRY and CDR2 as SYGVKD. The CDR3 runs to 16 residues. The CDR3 region is CAISGYSGRAGETQYF. The CDR3 region has the DNA TGTGCCATCAGTGGATATAGCGGGAGGGCCGGGGAGACCCAGTACTTC.

The chain recombines TRBV19 with TRBJ1-1; D is undetermined. There are 16 residues in the CDR3. Germline CDR1 and CDR2: LNHDA and SQIVND (reference sequence). Trimming removed 7 bases at V and 0 bases at J, with 18 bases between. CDR3 DNA: TGTGCCAGTACTCTGATTCGAGAGGGCATGAACACTGAAGCTTTCTTT. This gives the protein CASTLIREGMNTEAFF.

The gene calls are TRBV5-1 and TRBJ2-7, with TRBD2 matching 8 bases. The CDR3 runs to 14 residues. Per germline, CDR1 SGHRS and CDR2 YFSETQ. With V trimmed by 5 bases and J by 7 bases, 11 bases remained unmatched. CDR3 protein: CASSRGTGGREQYF. The CDR3 DNA reads TGCGCCAGCAGTCGTGGCACGGGGGGGCGGGAGCAGTACTTC.